This T cell receptor beta chain originates from a study of cytomegalovirus exposure and HLA in healthy donors. About this clone itself: Antigen specificity is unknown.

Study-wide findings and caveats: Later genetic work tied a missense DCLRE1C variant to beta-chain V and J trimming. The classifier, whose performance was assessed in both the original and validation cohorts, reportedly diagnosed cytomegalovirus status with high specificity and sensitivity.

PCR primers comprised 60 Vbeta and 13 Jbeta primers. Profiling relied on immunoSEQ multiplex PCR, and the TCRdb table lists in-frame clones only, not all of them. The sample consists of about 98,000 clones, over 60% of them appearing once. Germline V gene sequence: CDR1 SQVTM, CDR2 ANQGSEA. V lost 5 bases and J lost 0, with 26 bases in between. There are 18 residues in the CDR3. The source of this sequence is a male donor in good health and CMV-seropositive. What was sequenced was PBMCs. The chain combines TRBV29-1 with TRBJ2-7, with a weak D call TRBD1 (5 bases). The CDR3 loop is CSVRQGLRSSTHSYEQYF. The CDR3 coding sequence is TGCAGCGTTCGTCAGGGCCTTAGATCTTCAACCCACTCCTACGAGCAGTACTTC.